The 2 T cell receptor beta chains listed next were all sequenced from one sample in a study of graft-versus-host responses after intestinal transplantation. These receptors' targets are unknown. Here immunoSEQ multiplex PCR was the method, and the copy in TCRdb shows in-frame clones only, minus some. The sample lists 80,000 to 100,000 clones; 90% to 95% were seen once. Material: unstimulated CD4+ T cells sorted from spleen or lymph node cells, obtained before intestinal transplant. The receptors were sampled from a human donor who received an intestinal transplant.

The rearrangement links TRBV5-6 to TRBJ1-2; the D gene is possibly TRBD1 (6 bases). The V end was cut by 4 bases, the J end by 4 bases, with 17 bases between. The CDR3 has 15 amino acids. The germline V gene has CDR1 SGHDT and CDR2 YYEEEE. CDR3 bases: TGTGCCAGCAGCACGCACACCAGGGGAAGCTATGGCTACACCTTC. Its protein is CASSTHTRGSYGYTF.

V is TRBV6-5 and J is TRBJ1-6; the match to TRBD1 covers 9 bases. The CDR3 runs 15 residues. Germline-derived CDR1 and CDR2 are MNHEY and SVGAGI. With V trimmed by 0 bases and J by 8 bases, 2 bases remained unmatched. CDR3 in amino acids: CASSYSRQGDSPLHF. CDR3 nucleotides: TGTGCCAGCAGTTACTCGAGACAGGGGGATTCACCCCTCCACTTT.